This T cell receptor beta chain was identified during a study of T cell responses to AZD1222 COVID-19 vaccine. Points from the study as a whole: Baseline seropositivity occurred in only six AZD1222 recipients. Clonal diversity was possibly underestimated, and white British individuals and females predominated among donors. Elevations in Spike-specific TCR breadth and depth followed administration of two AZD1222 doses. Every sample of the repertoires postdated the peak T cell response.

TCRdb keeps only in-frame clones here, not all; method: immunoSEQ multiplex PCR. This sample carries about 100,000 clones, around 87% of them seen once, and the ten largest clones take over 4%. With regard to this clone: Its antigen is as yet unknown.

The CDR3 has 18 residues. With 4 bases clipped from V and 0 bases from J, the junction kept 11 bases outside the gene matches. The V gene's germline CDR1 is SNHLY and CDR2 FYNNEI. The receptor's source is an adult in good health. The chain uses TRBV2 and TRBJ2-1; 8 nucleotides match TRBD2. This specimen consisted of peripheral blood, obtained on day 0 of MenACWY control vaccination. CDR3: CASSVQRGGFTSYNEQFF. CDR3 nucleotide sequence: TGTGCCAGCAGTGTACAACGGGGGGGCTTCACCTCCTACAATGAGCAGTTCTTC.